Below are 10 T cell receptor beta chains sequenced from a single sample in a study of T-cell memory formation after mild COVID-19 (dated by TCRdb to about 2021). The protocol used for the library was 5' RACE. Sequencing was performed on an Illumina NovaSeq 6000. TCRdb reanalyzed the raw reads on its own, using fastp at Q25 for trimming and MiXCR for clone calling, and kept in-frame beta chains. Here each entry gathers all rows of one CDR3 protein and keeps the most common genes and DNA. Here the sample has about 290,000 distinct CDR3 sequences; about 16% occur a single time. Jointly, the top ten make up roughly a fifth of the sample. Sequencing was carried out using PBMCs or a T cell subset sorted from them (not recorded which). These receptors all come from a man between 18 and 29 years old who had mild COVID-19 (a few samples of this study predate the infection). The sample titles of this study are shuffled in the database, so cell type and time point are left out; the donor was told from shared clones.

This clonotype was seen a handful of times. The rearrangement links TRBV11-2 to TRBJ2-3; 12 nucleotides agree with TRBD2. CDR1 is SGHAT, CDR2 FQNNGV, per germline. The CDR3 runs to 14 residues. V shed 0 bases and J 8 bases; nucleotides not matched to a gene: 0. The CDR3 DNA reads as TGTGCCAGCAGCTTAGAACTAGCGGGGGGTACGCAGTATTTT. It specifies CASSLELAGGTQYF. Combining the CDR3 with reference TRBV11-2 and TRBJ2-3 gives the whole variable domain EAGVAQSPRYKIIEKRQSVAFWCNPISGHATLYWYQQILGQGPKLLIQFQNNGVVDDSQLPKDRFSAERLKGVDSTLKIQPAKLEDSAVYLCASSLELAGGTQYFGPGTRLTVL.

The genes are TRBV7-6 and TRBJ2-5, with D possibly being TRBD2 (6 bases). Germline V gives CDR1 SGHVS, CDR2 FNYEAQ. This CDR3 contains 14 residues. The V and J ends lost 5 bases and 7 bases respectively, with 17 bases between them. This CDR3 reads CASSPRTTSGTQYF. The CDR3 DNA reads as TGTGCCAGCAGCCCCAGGACTACCTCAGGGACCCAGTACTTC.

There are a few counts of this clonotype. V and J are TRBV20-1 and TRBJ2-3, with TRBD1 as a possible D gene (6 bases). Germline V gene sequence: CDR1 DFQATT, CDR2 SNEGSKA (reference sequence). V shed 1 base and J shed 2 bases, with 13 bases lying between them. The CDR3 spans 15 residues. The CDR3 loop is CSARAPRQVTDTQYF. The CDR3 bases are TGCAGTGCTAGAGCCCCCCGACAGGTCACAGATACGCAGTATTTT.

The chain joins TRBV29-1 to TRBJ2-5, with 11 bases fitting TRBD2. Germline values: CDR1 SQVTM, CDR2 ANQGSEA. The CDR3 contains 15 residues. Unmatched junction bases numbered 5, after V lost 3 bases and J lost 2 bases. The CDR3 protein is CSVDGLAGSQETQYF. CDR3 nucleotide sequence: TGCAGCGTTGACGGACTAGCGGGTTCACAAGAGACCCAGTACTTC.

This clonotype was detected only a few times. The genes are TRBV13 and TRBJ2-1, with 13 bases matching TRBD2. Losses at the gene ends were 3 bases for V and 4 bases for J; bases not matched to a gene: 6. Germline lookup yields CDR1 PRHDT and CDR2 FYEKMQ (reference sequence). This CDR3 is built from 17 residues. The CDR3 protein is CASSFTSGGVRYNEQFF. CDR3 sequence (DNA): TGTGCCAGCAGCTTCACTAGCGGGGGGGTTCGGTACAATGAGCAGTTCTTC.

The CDR3, as DNA: TGTGCCAGTAGTATACTCCGGGACAGGGGGCTGAGTGGCTACACCTTC. It yields the protein CASSILRDRGLSGYTF. This chain joins TRBV19 and TRBJ1-2, with 12 bases identical to TRBD1. CDR1 and CDR2 from the germline V gene are LNHDA and SQIVND (reference sequence). This CDR3 contains 16 residues. V shed 2 bases and J 7 bases; nucleotides not matched to a gene: 8.

This clonotype was counted a few times. An end of the junction does not agree with germline; a read error may underlie this. The chain has TRBV2 and TRBJ2-5; perhaps TRBD1 as D (6 bases). This CDR3 spans 14 amino acids. Germline V CDR1 and CDR2: SNHLY, FYNNEI. The CDR3 nucleotides are TGTGCCAGCAGTGCCGGAAGGGCAGGACAGTACAGCGGCTTC. It translates to CASSAGRAGQYSGF. The full variable domain, with the rest looked up from reference TRBV2 and TRBJ2-5, is EPEVTQTPSHQVTQMGQEVILRCVPISNHLYFYWYRQILGQKVEFLVSFYNNEISEKSEIFDDQFSVERPDGSNFTLKIRSTKLEDSAMYFCASSAGRAGQYSGFGPGTRLLVL.

The chain combines TRBV6-5 with TRBJ1-2, with 9 bases that match TRBD1. The CDR3 is 14 residues long. Germline-derived CDR1 and CDR2 are MNHEY and SVGAGI. V trimming: 2 bases; J trimming: 3 bases; junction bases outside the gene matches: 1. CDR3 coding DNA: TGTGCCAGCAGTTACCGGGACAGGGACTATGGCTACACCTTC. This gives the protein CASSYRDRDYGYTF.

The rearrangement uses TRBV20-1 and TRBJ2-1; D remains unclear. This CDR3 comprises 10 residues. From germline, CDR1 is DFQATT and CDR2 SNEGSKA (reference sequence). V lost 3 bases and J 8 bases, leaving 5 bases between the germline ends. The CDR3 DNA follows: TGCAGTGCTAGGTACGATGAGCAGTTCTTC. Translation: CSARYDEQFF.

This chain joins TRBV2 and TRBJ1-2; D ambiguous. Trimming removed 7 bases at V and 6 bases at J, with 15 bases between. The germline V gene has CDR1 SNHLY and CDR2 FYNNEI. CDR3 size: 13 residues. The CDR3 coding sequence is TGTGCCAGCACTTTAGGAGGGTTTGATGGCTACACCTTC. Its protein is CASTLGGFDGYTF.